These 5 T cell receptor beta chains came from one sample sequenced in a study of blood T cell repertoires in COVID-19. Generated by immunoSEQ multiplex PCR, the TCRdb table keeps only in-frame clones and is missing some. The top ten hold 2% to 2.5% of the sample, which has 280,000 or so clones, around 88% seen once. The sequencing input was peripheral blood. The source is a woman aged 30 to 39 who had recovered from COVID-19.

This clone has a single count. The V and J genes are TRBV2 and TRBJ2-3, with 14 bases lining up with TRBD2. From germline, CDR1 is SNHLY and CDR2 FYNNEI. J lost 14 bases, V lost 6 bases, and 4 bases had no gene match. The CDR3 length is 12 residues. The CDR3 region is CASSLGTSGRYF. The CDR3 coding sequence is TGTGCCAGCAGCCTAGGGACTAGCGGGAGGTATTTT.

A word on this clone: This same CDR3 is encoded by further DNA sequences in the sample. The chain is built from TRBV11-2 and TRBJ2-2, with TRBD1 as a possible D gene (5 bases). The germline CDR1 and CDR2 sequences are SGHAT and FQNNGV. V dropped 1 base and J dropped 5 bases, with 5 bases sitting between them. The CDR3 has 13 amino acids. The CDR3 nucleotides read TGTGCCAGCAGCTTAGCAGGGACCGGGGAGCTGTTTTTT. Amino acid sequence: CASSLAGTGELFF.

The CDR3 sequence: CASSSSGGFYEQYF. CDR3 DNA: TGTGCCAGCAGCTCCAGCGGGGGGTTTTACGAGCAGTACTTC. V gene TRBV7-9 combines with J gene TRBJ2-7; TRBD2 agrees at 9 bases. The CDR3 runs 14 residues. V lost 4 bases and J lost 4; bases outside the gene matches: 5. Germline assignment: CDR1 SEHNR and CDR2 FQNEAQ (reference sequence).

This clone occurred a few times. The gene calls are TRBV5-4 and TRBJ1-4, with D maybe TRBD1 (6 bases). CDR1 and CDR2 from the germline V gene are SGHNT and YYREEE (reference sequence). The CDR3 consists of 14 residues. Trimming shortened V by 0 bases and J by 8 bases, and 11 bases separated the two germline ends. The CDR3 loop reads CASSLDGTLEKLFF. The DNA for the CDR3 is TGTGCCAGCAGCTTGGACGGGACACTGGAAAAACTGTTTTTT. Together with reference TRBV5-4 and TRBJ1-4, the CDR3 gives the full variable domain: ETGVTQSPTHLIKTRGQQVTLRCSSQSGHNTVSWYQQALGQGPQFIFQYYREEENGRGNFPPRFSGLQFPNYSSELNVNALELDDSALYLCASSLDGTLEKLFFGSGTQLSVL.

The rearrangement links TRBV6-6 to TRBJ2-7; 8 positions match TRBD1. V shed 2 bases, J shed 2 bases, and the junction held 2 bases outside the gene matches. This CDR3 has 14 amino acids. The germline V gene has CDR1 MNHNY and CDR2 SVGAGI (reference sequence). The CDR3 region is CASSYRTGTYEQYF. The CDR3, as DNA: TGTGCCAGCAGTTACCGGACAGGGACCTACGAGCAGTACTTC.